The entry below gives a single TCR beta chain sequence along with its context. This sample is drawn from a study of shared T cell receptors in the human thymus. Germline CDR1 is LGHNA and CDR2 is YSLEER. This CDR3 is built from 14 residues. Deletions cut 1 base from V and 6 bases from J, with 9 bases between. The table came from immunoSEQ multiplex PCR; TCRdb's copy has only in-frame clones and leaves some out. The sample has hundreds of thousands of clones, roughly 88% seen once. This sample also appeared in a second study, on human thymus T cells. From that second work: Thymus was obtained from resections taken during corrective heart surgery. Related work found strong thymic repertoire overlap between unrelated individuals.

This rearrangement joins TRBV4-3 to TRBJ2-2; D unresolved. Source material: thymocytes. The TCR originated in a boy under three years old with a congenital heart defect. DNA for the CDR3: TGCGCCAGCAGCCAAGGCCGAGCTCCCGGGGAGCTGTTTTTT. This gives the protein CASSQGRAPGELFF.